Presented here are 7 T cell receptor beta chains from one specimen sequenced in a study of CD8+CD57+ T cells in acquired aplastic anemia. CDR3 and TCR beta VDJ profiling relied on a genomic DNA template. Each CDR3 protein gets one entry after TCRdb re-called the reads with MiXCR. The sample lists about 98,000 distinct CDR3 sequences; less than 75% were seen once. Sequencing involved patients with CD8+CD57+ cell expansion previously shown by flow cytometry. The specimen sequenced was sorted CD4+, CD8+, or CD8+CD57+ T cells (not recorded which) from PBMCs. These receptors were taken from a human donor with aplastic anemia.

The chain uses TRBV7-8 and TRBJ1-1; D not resolved. Germline V gene lookup returns CDR1 SGHVS and CDR2 FQNEAQ. Trimming left V 5 bases short and J 1 base short, with 8 bases between. CDR3 length equals 13 residues. CDR3 protein: CASSLNKNTEAFF. The DNA for the CDR3 is TGTGCCAGCAGCCTCAACAAGAACACTGAAGCTTTCTTT. The full variable domain, completed using reference TRBV7-8 and TRBJ1-1, is GAGVSQSPRYKVAKRGQDVALRCDPISGHVSLFWYQQALGQGPEFLTYFQNEAQLDKSGLPSDRFFAERPEGSVSTLKIQRTQQEDSAVYLCASSLNKNTEAFFGQGTRLTVV.

This chain joins TRBV19 and TRBJ1-3; TRBD1 matches at 10 bases. The J segment lost 1 base and the V segment lost 1 base, leaving 7 bases of the junction unmatched. Germline values: CDR1 LNHDA, CDR2 SQIVND (reference sequence). The CDR3 is 18 residues long. The CDR3 spells CASSIAGTGAKSGNTIYF. The CDR3 nucleotides are TGTGCCAGTAGTATAGCCGGGACAGGGGCCAAGTCTGGAAACACCATATATTTT.

The chain links TRBV7-6 to TRBJ2-1; 7 nucleotides align to TRBD2. Germline CDR1 SGHVS, CDR2 FNYEAQ. J lost 3 bases, V lost 1 base, and 3 bases had no gene match. The CDR3 has 15 amino acids. The CDR3 loop reads CASSLGGGIYNEQFF. CDR3 DNA sequence: TGTGCCAGCAGCTTAGGGGGGGGAATCTACAATGAGCAGTTCTTC.

The rearrangement links TRBV25-1 to TRBJ2-2; TRBD2 matches at 8 bases. The CDR3 has 15 amino acids. Germline CDR1 reads MGHDK; CDR2 reads SYGVNS. Trimming took 6 bases from V and 4 from J; bases not matched to a gene: 7. The CDR3 is CASSWTSSVTGELFF. CDR3 sequence (DNA): TGTGCCAGCAGCTGGACTAGCAGTGTCACCGGGGAGCTGTTTTTT.

The gene calls are TRBV10-3 and TRBJ1-2; 8 nucleotides align to TRBD1. The CDR3 length is 13 residues. Germline V lookup: CDR1 ENHRY, CDR2 SYGVKD. Trimming removed 4 bases from V and 8 bases from J; junction bases left unmatched: 6. This chain's CDR3 is CAISALDRAGYTF. CDR3 nucleotides: TGTGCCATCAGTGCTTTGGACAGGGCGGGCTACACCTTC.

The chain links TRBV15 to TRBJ1-2; possibly TRBD1 for D (5 bases). Germline V gene data show CDR1 as LNHNV and CDR2 as YYDKDF (reference sequence). This CDR3 comprises 15 residues. Trimming shortened V by 6 bases and J by 4 bases, and 18 bases separated the two germline ends. CDR3 sequence reads: CATSYRREVGYGYTF. The DNA for the CDR3 is TGTGCCACCAGTTACAGGCGTGAGGTGGGCTATGGCTACACCTTC.

V gene TRBV15 combines with J gene TRBJ1-5; D gene uncertain. Between the trimmed V and J ends, which lost 0 bases and 0 bases, there was a span of 6 bases. Germline V gene lookup returns CDR1 LNHNV and CDR2 YYDKDF (reference sequence). The CDR3 extends over 15 amino acids. The CDR3 is CATSRESYSNQPQHF. The CDR3 DNA follows: TGTGCCACCAGCAGAGAAAGCTATAGCAATCAGCCCCAGCATTTT.